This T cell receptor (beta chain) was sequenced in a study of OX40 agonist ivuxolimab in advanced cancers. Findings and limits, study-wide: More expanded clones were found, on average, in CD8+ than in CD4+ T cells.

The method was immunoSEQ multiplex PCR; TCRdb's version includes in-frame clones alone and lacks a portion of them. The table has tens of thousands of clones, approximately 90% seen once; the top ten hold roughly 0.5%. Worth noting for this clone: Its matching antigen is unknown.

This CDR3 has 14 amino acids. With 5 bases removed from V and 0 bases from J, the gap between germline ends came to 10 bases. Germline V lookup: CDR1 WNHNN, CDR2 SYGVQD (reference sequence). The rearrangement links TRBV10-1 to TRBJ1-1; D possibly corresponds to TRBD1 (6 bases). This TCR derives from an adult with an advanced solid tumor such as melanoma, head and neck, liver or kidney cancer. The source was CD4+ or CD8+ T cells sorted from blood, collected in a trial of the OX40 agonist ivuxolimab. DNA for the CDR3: TGCGCCAGCAGTCGAGACAGGATGAACACTGAAGCTTTCTTT. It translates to CASSRDRMNTEAFF.